The 6 T cell receptor beta chains listed next were all sequenced from one sample in a study of blood T cell repertoires in COVID-19. Clones were read by immunoSEQ multiplex PCR, and TCRdb kept only the in-frame ones, dropping some. The profile shows fewer than 45,000 clones, nearly 90% of them singletons. The specimen sequenced was peripheral blood. These receptor sequences come from a man aged 55 to 70 with active or convalescent COVID-19.

This clone was picked up one time. The rearrangement joins TRBV6-2 or TRBV6-3 to TRBJ2-5, with D perhaps matching TRBD2 (5 bases). CDR3 size: 15 residues. Germline V gives CDR1 MNHEY, CDR2 SVGEGT. V lost 4 bases and J 2 bases, leaving 14 bases between the germline ends. This chain's CDR3 is CASSSLRGYQETQYF. The CDR3 bases are TGTGCCAGCAGTTCACTCCGGGGTTATCAAGAGACCCAGTACTTC.

The rearrangement joins TRBV6-6 to TRBJ2-1; 7 bases are a match to TRBD1. The CDR3 runs 15 residues. CDR1 MNHNY and CDR2 SVGAGI come from the germline V gene (reference sequence). The junction had 4 bases not matched to a gene; V was cut back by 5 bases and J by 0 bases. The CDR3 DNA follows: TGTGCCAGCAGTACACAGGGGTACTCCTACAATGAGCAGTTCTTC. It encodes CASSTQGYSYNEQFF.

This clone was recorded only once. The J gene is TRBJ1-6, the V gene TRBV18, with TRBD1 matching over 7 bases. CDR3 length equals 14 residues. V trimming: 2 bases; J trimming: 8 bases; junction bases outside the gene matches: 3. Germline CDR1 and CDR2: KGHSH and LQKENI. The CDR3 reads CASSPKGAYSPLHF. In DNA form, the CDR3 reads TGTGCCAGCTCACCAAAGGGGGCATATTCACCCCTCCACTTT.

J is TRBJ2-2 and V is TRBV19; 7 nucleotides align to TRBD2. CDR1 LNHDA and CDR2 SQIVND come from the germline V gene (reference sequence). Trimming cost V 2 bases and J 3 bases; bases outside gene matches: 9. CDR3 length equals 17 residues. The CDR3 region has the DNA TGTGCCAGTAGTATAATGGCTAGCGGCAGAGACACCGGGGAGCTGTTTTTT. This encodes CASSIMASGRDTGELFF.

This chain links TRBV19 with TRBJ1-2; D is unclear. The CDR3 loop spans 16 amino acids. The germline gives CDR1 LNHDA, CDR2 SQIVND (reference sequence). V was cut by 5 bases and J by 0 bases, with 16 bases left in between. The CDR3 reads CASSDPRGPTNYGYTF. The CDR3 DNA reads TGTGCCAGTAGTGACCCCAGAGGGCCTACTAACTATGGCTACACCTTC.

The rearrangement links TRBV6-5 to TRBJ2-7; D is ambiguous. The CDR3 sequence is 12 residues long. CDR1 and CDR2 (germline): MNHEY, SVGAGI. V lost 4 bases and J 3 bases, leaving 7 bases between the germline ends. The CDR3 loop is CASSSSRYEQYF. CDR3 DNA sequence: TGTGCCAGCAGTTCCAGTCGCTACGAGCAGTACTTC.